These T cell receptor beta chains were read from a single sample in a study of T-cell reconstitution after alpha-beta-depleted transplantation in children. TCRdb reprocessed the PCR reads with MiXCR, giving one entry per CDR3 protein. The sample carries about 100,000 distinct CDR3 sequences, about 6.8% recorded once. The specimen was PBMCs, collected before TCRalphabeta/CD19-depleted stem cell transplant. Receptors were obtained from a boy younger than 10 with acute lymphoblastic leukemia, due to receive a stem cell transplant. CDR3s include the opening cysteine and the closing phenylalanine or tryptophan. A D gene is named only where the DNA matches it firmly. For some rows the clone size is stated as once, few or many, or as a class when expanded; others skip it.

v_gene	d_gene	j_gene	abundance	CDR3nt	CDR3aa
TRBV5-5	-	TRBJ1-4	many	TGTGCCAGCAGCAGGGAGGGAGAAAAACTGTTTTTT	CASSREGEKLFF
TRBV6-1	-	TRBJ2-6	many	TGTGCCAGCTTGGACAGCTCCGGGGCCAACGTCCTGACTTTC	CASLDSSGANVLTF
TRBV7-9	-	TRBJ2-7	many	TGTGCCAGCAGCTTTTTGTTGGGGGGCGGACTTGGCTACGAGCAGTACTTC	CASSFLLGGGLGYEQYF
TRBV7-9	-	TRBJ2-4	many	TGTGCCAGCAGCTTACCTCGGGACGGAAAAAACATTCAGTACTTC	CASSLPRDGKNIQYF
TRBV6-1	-	TRBJ1-6	many	TGTGCCAGCAGTGGAGTTCCGGACAATTTCTCACCCCTCCACTTT	CASSGVPDNFSPLHF
TRBV28	-	TRBJ1-2	-	TGTGCCAGCAGTTTCGAGGGGGGAATTTATGGCTACACCTTC	CASSFEGGIYGYTF
TRBV27	-	TRBJ1-4	few	TGTGCCAGCAGTTCGGCAGGGGTTAATGAAAAACTGTTTTTT	CASSSAGVNEKLFF
TRBV12-3/TRBV12-4	TRBD1	TRBJ1-2	many	TGTGCCAGCAGTTTATCGGCAGGGGGAGACTATGGCTACACCTTC	CASSLSAGGDYGYTF
TRBV7-9	-	TRBJ1-1	-	TGTGCCAGCAGCCCGGACGGTATGAACACTGAAGCTTTCTTT	CASSPDGMNTEAFF
TRBV7-2	-	TRBJ2-4	few	TGTGCCAGCAGCTTATCCGGTTACAAAGGAGCCAAAAACATTCAGTACTTC	CASSLSGYKGAKNIQYF